These 30 T cell receptor beta chains originate from one sample sequenced in a study of spatial heterogeneity in lung cancer. Time point: sample taken at primary tumor resection. Whole RNA, which was extracted from tumor, nontumor lung tissue or frozen PBMC, was sequenced without any cell sorting. In TCRdb, the 5' RACE reads were re-called with MiXCR into one record per CDR3 protein. The sample consists of some 41,000 distinct CDR3 sequences, approximately 7% of them appearing once. Sequences were derived from PBMCs, sampled at surgery. These TCRs come from a female donor with early-stage non-small cell lung cancer.

There are many counts of this clonotype. The chain has TRBV4-2 and TRBJ2-1; D gene unclear. The CDR3 has 15 amino acids. V lost 0 bases, J lost 5 bases, and 11 bases lay in between. The germline gives CDR1 LGHNA, CDR2 YNFKEQ. CDR3 sequence (DNA): TGTGCCAGCAGCCAAGAGTGGCAGCCTGACAATGAGCAGTTCTTC. Amino acid sequence: CASSQEWQPDNEQFF.

There are a few counts of this clonotype. The V call is TRBV19, the J call TRBJ2-4, with TRBD1 matching over 7 bases. The germline CDR1 and CDR2 sequences are LNHDA and SQIVND (reference sequence). Trimming took 4 bases from V and 2 from J; bases not matched to a gene: 8. The CDR3 length is 16 residues. DNA of the CDR3: TGTGCCAGTAGTACTGGACAGGAACTGCCCAAAAACATTCAGTACTTC. It specifies CASSTGQELPKNIQYF.

This clonotype turned up a few times. The V call is TRBV2, the J call TRBJ1-2; perhaps TRBD1 as D (5 bases). CDR3 length: 13 amino acids. Looked up from germline, CDR1 is SNHLY and CDR2 is FYNNEI. V was pared by 4 bases and J by 6 bases, with 12 bases between. The CDR3 DNA reads as TGTGCCAGCAGTGGTCAGGGTGCCCATGGCTACACCTTC. Amino acids: CASSGQGAHGYTF.

This clonotype appeared many times. The chain couples TRBV4-3 to TRBJ2-1; no clear D. V lost 1 base and J 5 bases, leaving 6 bases between the germline ends. The CDR3 is made up of 13 amino acids. The germline gives CDR1 LGHNA, CDR2 YSLEER. The CDR3: CASSQGRNNEQFF. The CDR3 region has the DNA TGCGCCAGCAGCCAAGGCAGGAACAATGAGCAGTTCTTC.

This clonotype has a count of ten or more. The chain uses TRBV20-1 and TRBJ2-7; weak D call: TRBD2 (6 bases). The germline V gene has CDR1 DFQATT and CDR2 SNEGSKA (reference sequence). This CDR3 contains 14 residues. With 4 bases removed from V and 2 bases from J, the gap between germline ends came to 15 bases. The CDR3 here is CSAMIKGLTYEQYF. CDR3 nucleotides: TGCAGTGCTATGATCAAGGGACTTACCTACGAGCAGTACTTC.

The sample holds many counts of this clonotype. This chain joins TRBV6-1 and TRBJ2-2; D is undetermined. V was shortened by 6 bases and J by 2 bases, with 13 bases between the two germline ends. The length of the CDR3 is 15 residues. Germline CDR1 is MNHNS and CDR2 is SASEGT. CDR3 protein: CASRAAALNTGELFF. Written as DNA, the CDR3 is TGTGCCAGCAGGGCGGCCGCTCTAAACACCGGGGAGCTGTTTTTT.

This clonotype showed up many times. The chain recombines TRBV30 with TRBJ1-6; 9 nucleotides agree with TRBD1. The CDR3 covers 13 residues. The trim removed 6 bases at V and 7 bases at J, leaving 4 bases unmatched. Germline V gene sequence: CDR1 GTSNPN, CDR2 SVGIG (reference sequence). For the CDR3, the DNA is TGTGCCTGCTCCGGGACAGGGAATTCACCCCTCCACTTT. Translated: CACSGTGNSPLHF.

This clonotype has a count of ten or more. The V gene is TRBV6-2 or TRBV6-3, the J gene TRBJ2-3; D may be TRBD2 (5 bases). The CDR3 totals 17 residues. The germline V and J ends were trimmed by 7 bases and 7 bases, with 27 bases remaining between them. CDR1 and CDR2 (germline): MNHEY, SVGEGT. In DNA form, the CDR3 reads TGTGCCAGCACCGAAAAGGCCGGACGGACTCCCCACTATACGCAGTATTTT. It translates to CASTEKAGRTPHYTQYF.

This clonotype has at least ten counts. J is TRBJ2-3 and V is TRBV7-2, with D possibly being TRBD2 (6 bases). The germline V and J ends were trimmed by 1 base and 0 bases, with 8 bases remaining between them. Germline V gene lookup returns CDR1 SGHTA and CDR2 FQGNSA. CDR3 length: 15 amino acids. This CDR3 reads CASSLVAGSTDTQYF. CDR3 sequence (DNA): TGTGCCAGCAGCTTAGTGGCGGGGAGCACAGATACGCAGTATTTT. The variable domain in full, completed from reference TRBV7-2 and TRBJ2-3, reads GAGVSQSPSNKVTEKGKDVELRCDPISGHTALYWYRQSLGQGLEFLIYFQGNSAPDKSGLPSDRFSAERTGGSVSTLTIQRTQQEDSAVYLCASSLVAGSTDTQYFGPGTRLTVL.

The chain is built from TRBV2 and TRBJ2-1; tentative D call: TRBD1 (5 bases). Trimming removed 2 bases from V and 8 bases from J, with 13 bases in between. This CDR3 has 14 residues. Germline V gene sequence: CDR1 SNHLY, CDR2 FYNNEI. In DNA form, the CDR3 reads TGTGCCAGCAGTGAAATCGACAGCGTACATGAGCAGTTCTTC. The encoded protein is CASSEIDSVHEQFF.

This clonotype has a count of ten or more. The gene calls are TRBV4-1 and TRBJ2-2, with no clear D. Germline V gene sequence: CDR1 MGHRA, CDR2 YSYEKL. The CDR3 loop spans 15 amino acids. V was pared by 5 bases and J by 0 bases, with 10 bases between. In DNA, the CDR3 is TGCGCCAGCAGCTCCTTACCCTCGAACACCGGGGAGCTGTTTTTT. It translates to CASSSLPSNTGELFF.

This clonotype was picked up many times. The chain recombines TRBV4-2 with TRBJ2-1; 9 bases align to TRBD1. The junction had 3 bases not matched to a gene; V was cut back by 0 bases and J by 0 bases. Germline V gene data show CDR1 as LGHNA and CDR2 as YNFKEQ. This CDR3 has 17 residues. DNA of the CDR3: TGTGCCAGCAGCCAAGAGGCGACAGGGGGCTCCTACAATGAGCAGTTCTTC. It specifies CASSQEATGGSYNEQFF.

Turning to this clonotype: A much larger clone differs from this one at a single base, so this may be a read error. The rearrangement joins TRBV10-3 to TRBJ2-3; D is perhaps TRBD1 (6 bases). V dropped 3 bases and J dropped 5 bases, with 12 bases sitting between them. Germline CDR1 is ENHRY and CDR2 is SYGVKD. The CDR3 is made up of 14 amino acids. The CDR3 DNA sequence: TGTGCCATCAGTGAAAGGGGGTTCATAGATACGCAGTATTTT. Translated, it gives CAISERGFIDTQYF.

J is TRBJ1-1 and V is TRBV4-1; the D gene is possibly TRBD1 (5 bases). CDR1 and CDR2 from the germline V gene are MGHRA and YSYEKL. Trimming removed 3 bases at V and 4 bases at J, with 12 bases between. The CDR3 extends over 14 amino acids. In DNA form, the CDR3 reads TGCGCCAGCAGCCAGAGACGGGGGGGCACTGAAGCTTTCTTT. This sequence encodes CASSQRRGGTEAFF.

This clonotype was observed a handful of times. V gene TRBV7-2 combines with J gene TRBJ1-6; 8 bases map to TRBD1. Germline assignment: CDR1 SGHTA and CDR2 FQGNSA. This CDR3 has 15 residues. V lost 5 bases and J lost 8; bases outside the gene matches: 8. The CDR3 DNA is TGTGCCAGCAGCCCCACCGGGACAGGTTATTCACCCCTCCACTTT. As protein: CASSPTGTGYSPLHF.

Many counts were recorded for this clonotype. The rearrangement links TRBV6-5 to TRBJ2-7, with D uncertain. This CDR3 spans 14 amino acids. Trimming cost V 2 bases and J 1 base, with 9 bases left between them. CDR1 is MNHEY, CDR2 SVGAGI, per germline. DNA of the CDR3: TGTGCCAGCAGTTACGTGGCCGGTTCCTACGAGCAGTACTTC. Its translation is CASSYVAGSYEQYF.

In its sample, this clonotype was seen a few times. The CDR3 DNA follows: TGTGCCAGCAGAGAGGGACCAGGGAGGGGTCAGCCCCAGCATTTT. It yields the protein CASREGPGRGQPQHF. The chain recombines TRBV6-1 with TRBJ1-5; D may be TRBD1 (5 bases). Per germline, CDR1 MNHNS and CDR2 SASEGT. The CDR3 has 15 amino acids. Between the trimmed V and J ends, which lost 6 bases and 6 bases, there was a span of 18 bases.

This rearrangement joins TRBV11-2 to TRBJ2-5; TRBD2 matches 14 bases. V dropped 1 base and J dropped 3; count of bases not matched to a gene: 4. Germline CDR1 reads SGHAT; CDR2 reads FQNNGV. CDR3 length: 17 amino acids. This CDR3 reads CASSLVGTSGGEETQYF. The CDR3 nucleotides read TGTGCCAGCAGCTTAGTGGGGACTAGCGGGGGAGAAGAGACCCAGTACTTC.

The rearrangement joins TRBV11-2 to TRBJ1-2; TRBD1 matches 9 bases. The CDR3 has 14 residues. Trimming cost V 5 bases and J 2 bases; bases outside gene matches: 3. Germline CDR1 reads SGHAT; CDR2 reads FQNNGV. DNA for the CDR3: TGTGCCAGCAGCCGAACAGGGGGCAACTATGGCTACACCTTC. It is translated as CASSRTGGNYGYTF.

This clonotype was counted only a few times. The V and J genes are TRBV5-1 and TRBJ2-7; D is unresolved. CDR3 length: 14 residues. V shed 4 bases and J shed 2 bases, with 13 bases lying between them. CDR1 and CDR2 from the germline V gene are SGHRS and YFSETQ. The CDR3 reads CASSPTSWPYEQYF. CDR3 coding DNA: TGCGCCAGCAGCCCAACCAGCTGGCCCTACGAGCAGTACTTC. The whole variable domain, remainder taken from reference TRBV5-1 and TRBJ2-7, is KAGVTQTPRYLIKTRGQQVTLSCSPISGHRSVSWYQQTPGQGLQFLFEYFSETQRNKGNFPGRFSGRQFSNSRSEMNVSTLELGDSALYLCASSPTSWPYEQYFGPGTRLTVT.

This clonotype was detected a few times. The CDR3 DNA reads as TGCAGTGCTAGAAGACCATTGCAGGACTATGGCTACACCTTC. Encoded protein: CSARRPLQDYGYTF. The chain links TRBV20-1 to TRBJ1-2; no reliable D call. Germline CDR1 is DFQATT and CDR2 is SNEGSKA (reference sequence). Trimming cost V 2 bases and J 3 bases, with 13 bases left between them. The CDR3 covers 14 residues.

This clonotype was seen ten or more times. This chain uses TRBV12-3 or TRBV12-4 with TRBJ2-2; D possibly corresponds to TRBD1 (5 bases). There are 12 residues in the CDR3. Deletions cut 6 bases from V and 10 bases from J, with 12 bases between. CDR3 DNA sequence: TGTGCCAGCAGCGAGACAGTCTTGGAGCTGTTTTTT. It is translated as CASSETVLELFF.

There are many counts of this clonotype. J is TRBJ2-7 and V is TRBV28, with 7 bases fitting TRBD1. V gave up 5 bases and J gave up 2 bases; unmatched junction bases: 9. Germline lookup yields CDR1 MDHEN and CDR2 SYDVKM. This CDR3 spans 15 amino acids. Here the CDR3 DNA reads TGTGCCAGCAGTCTCCCCGGGACAGCCGCCTACGAGCAGTACTTC. Encoded protein: CASSLPGTAAYEQYF.

This clonotype was counted ten times or more. The chain has TRBV20-1 and TRBJ2-7, with no clear D. The germline V gene encodes CDR1 DFQATT and CDR2 SNEGSKA (reference sequence). V lost 3 bases and J lost 2, with 17 bases in between. The CDR3 is 15 amino acids. The CDR3 region is CSASSVGTPTYEQYF. CDR3 nucleotide sequence: TGCAGTGCTAGCTCCGTTGGCACGCCTACCTACGAGCAGTACTTC.

This clonotype was picked up many times. The chain employs TRBV27 and TRBJ1-2; 7 nucleotides agree with TRBD1. Losses at the gene ends were 4 bases for V and 5 bases for J; bases not matched to a gene: 10. The CDR3 covers 15 residues. Germline-derived CDR1 and CDR2 are MNHEY and SMNVEV (reference sequence). CDR3 protein: CASSSSPRGQYGYTF. DNA of the CDR3: TGTGCCAGCAGTTCTTCCCCCCGGGGACAGTATGGCTACACCTTC.

This clonotype appeared a few times. V is TRBV6-2 or TRBV6-3 and J is TRBJ1-4; TRBD1 might be the D (5 bases). Trimming left V 6 bases short and J 0 bases short, with 11 bases between. Germline CDR1 reads MNHEY; CDR2 reads SVGEGT. The CDR3 consists of 15 residues. The CDR3 spells CASRRDGATNEKLFF. The CDR3 DNA is TGTGCCAGCAGAAGGGACGGGGCAACTAATGAAAAACTGTTTTTT.

This clonotype has at least ten counts. The chain employs TRBV6-2 or TRBV6-3 and TRBJ2-5; tentative D call: TRBD2 (5 bases). CDR1 is MNHEY and CDR2 is SVGEGT in the germline V gene. Trimming left V 5 bases short and J 3 bases short, with 7 bases between. The CDR3 extends over 12 amino acids. The CDR3 DNA sequence: TGTGCCAGCAGTCCGCGGGAAGAGACCCAGTACTTC. Translated: CASSPREETQYF.

This clonotype was seen at least ten times. The rearrangement links TRBV3-1 to TRBJ2-5; perhaps TRBD1 as D (6 bases). The germline V and J ends were trimmed by 4 bases and 2 bases, with 14 bases remaining between them. Germline lookup yields CDR1 LGHDT and CDR2 YNNKEL (reference sequence). CDR3 length: 15 residues. The CDR3, as DNA: TGTGCCAGCAGCCGAGGACAGCCTAGACAAGAGACCCAGTACTTC. It yields the protein CASSRGQPRQETQYF.

This clonotype was detected ten times or more. V is TRBV5-1 and J is TRBJ2-1; D may match TRBD1 or TRBD2 (6 bases each). Germline loops: CDR1 SGHRS, CDR2 YFSETQ. The CDR3 contains 16 residues. V lost 0 bases, J lost 13 bases, and 23 bases lay in between. The CDR3 reads CASSLEGGPPPPTQFF. As DNA, the CDR3 is TGCGCCAGCAGCTTGGAGGGGGGACCCCCACCTCCCACCCAGTTCTTC.

This clonotype was detected many times. The V and J genes are TRBV2 and TRBJ2-3, with TRBD2 matching 13 bases. CDR3 length equals 14 residues. The V segment lost 6 bases and the J segment 7 bases; nucleotides outside the gene matches: 4. CDR1 and CDR2 from the germline V gene are SNHLY and FYNNEI. The CDR3 loop reads CASRTSGGPYTQYF. CDR3 nucleotide sequence: TGTGCCAGCAGGACTAGCGGGGGGCCATATACGCAGTATTTT. The full variable domain, its missing parts supplied by reference TRBV2 and TRBJ2-3, is EPEVTQTPSHQVTQMGQEVILRCVPISNHLYFYWYRQILGQKVEFLVSFYNNEISEKSEIFDDQFSVERPDGSNFTLKIRSTKLEDSAMYFCASRTSGGPYTQYFGPGTRLTVL.